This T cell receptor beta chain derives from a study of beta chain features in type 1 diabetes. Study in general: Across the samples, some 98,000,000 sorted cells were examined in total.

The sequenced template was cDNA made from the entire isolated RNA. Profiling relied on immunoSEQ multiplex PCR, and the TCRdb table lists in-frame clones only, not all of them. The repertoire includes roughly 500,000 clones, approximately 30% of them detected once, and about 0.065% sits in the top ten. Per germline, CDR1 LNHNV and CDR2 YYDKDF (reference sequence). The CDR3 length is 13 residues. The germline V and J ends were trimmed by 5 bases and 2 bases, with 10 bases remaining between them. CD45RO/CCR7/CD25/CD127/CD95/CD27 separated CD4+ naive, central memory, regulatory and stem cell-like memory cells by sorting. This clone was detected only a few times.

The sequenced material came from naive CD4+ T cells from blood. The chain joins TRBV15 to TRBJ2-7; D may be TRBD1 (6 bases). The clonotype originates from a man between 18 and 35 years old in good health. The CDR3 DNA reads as TGTGCCACCAGCCTAAGGGGGACCTACGAGCAGTACTTC. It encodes CATSLRGTYEQYF.